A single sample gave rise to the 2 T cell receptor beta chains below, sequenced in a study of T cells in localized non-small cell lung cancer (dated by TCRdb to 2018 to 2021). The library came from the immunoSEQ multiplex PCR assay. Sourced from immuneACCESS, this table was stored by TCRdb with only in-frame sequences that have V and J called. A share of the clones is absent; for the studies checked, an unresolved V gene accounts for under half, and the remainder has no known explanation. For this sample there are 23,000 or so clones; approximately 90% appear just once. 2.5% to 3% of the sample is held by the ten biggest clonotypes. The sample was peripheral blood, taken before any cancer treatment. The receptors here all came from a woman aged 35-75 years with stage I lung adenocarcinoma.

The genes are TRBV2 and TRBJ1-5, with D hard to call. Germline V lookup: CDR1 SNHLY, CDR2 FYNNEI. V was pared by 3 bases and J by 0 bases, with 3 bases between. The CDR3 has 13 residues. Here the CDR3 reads CASSDISNQPQHF. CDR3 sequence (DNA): TGTGCCAGCAGTGACATTAGCAATCAGCCCCAGCATTTT. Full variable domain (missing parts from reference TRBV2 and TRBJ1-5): EPEVTQTPSHQVTQMGQEVILRCVPISNHLYFYWYRQILGQKVEFLVSFYNNEISEKSEIFDDQFSVERPDGSNFTLKIRSTKLEDSAMYFCASSDISNQPQHFGDGTRLSIL.

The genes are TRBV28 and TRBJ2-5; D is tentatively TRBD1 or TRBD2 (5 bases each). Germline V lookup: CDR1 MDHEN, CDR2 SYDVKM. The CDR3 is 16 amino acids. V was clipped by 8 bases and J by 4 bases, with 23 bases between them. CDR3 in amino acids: CASRKAGQGGLETQYF. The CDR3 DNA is TGTGCCAGCCGTAAAGCCGGCCAGGGCGGGTTAGAGACCCAGTACTTC.